This TCR beta chain derives from a study of cytomegalovirus exposure and HLA in healthy donors. Study overall: Membership in the Caucasian-associated ancestry cluster was found for around 85% of nearly 400 genotyped donors.

Primers included in the PCR were 60 Vbeta and 13 Jbeta primers. The method was immunoSEQ multiplex PCR; TCRdb's version includes in-frame clones alone and lacks a portion of them. The table records 120,000 to 150,000 clones, 60% to 80% of them present only once. The CDR3 consists of 15 residues. The V gene end was trimmed by 2 bases and the J gene end by 1 base; junction bases not matched to a gene: 5. CDR1 GTSNPN and CDR2 SVGIG come from the germline V gene (reference sequence). In this sample, this clone turned up once. Sequencing was carried out using PBMCs. The chain is built from TRBV30 and TRBJ2-3; 8 positions agree with TRBD2. This receptor was identified in a woman aged 40 to 49 in good health and CMV-seropositive. In DNA form, the CDR3 reads TGTGCCTGGAGTCTCGGGGGGGCCGGCACAGATACGCAGTATTTT. Protein: CAWSLGGAGTDTQYF. Complete variable domain (other parts from reference TRBV30 and TRBJ2-3): SQTIHQWPATLVQPVGSPLSLECTVEGTSNPNLYWYRQAAGRGLQLLFYSVGIGQISSEVPQNLSASRPQDRQFILSSKKLLLSDSGFYLCAWSLGGAGTDTQYFGPGTRLTVL.